This T cell receptor beta chain was documented in a study of cytomegalovirus exposure and HLA in healthy donors. Sequencing used immunoSEQ multiplex PCR; TCRdb keeps in-frame clones, though not all of them. The table shows approximately 300,000 clones, with roughly 88% occurring only once. V was trimmed by 5 bases and J by 3 bases, leaving 10 bases between them. The CDR3 runs 13 residues. Germline V gene sequence: CDR1 MNHEY, CDR2 SVGAGI. Sequencing was done on a sample of PBMCs. The chain employs TRBV6-5 and TRBJ1-2, with D unresolved. The receptor comes from a woman aged 18-29 years in good health and CMV-seronegative. Written as DNA, the CDR3 is TGTGCCAGCAGTAATCCAGGTTACTATGGCTACACCTTC. Its protein is CASSNPGYYGYTF.